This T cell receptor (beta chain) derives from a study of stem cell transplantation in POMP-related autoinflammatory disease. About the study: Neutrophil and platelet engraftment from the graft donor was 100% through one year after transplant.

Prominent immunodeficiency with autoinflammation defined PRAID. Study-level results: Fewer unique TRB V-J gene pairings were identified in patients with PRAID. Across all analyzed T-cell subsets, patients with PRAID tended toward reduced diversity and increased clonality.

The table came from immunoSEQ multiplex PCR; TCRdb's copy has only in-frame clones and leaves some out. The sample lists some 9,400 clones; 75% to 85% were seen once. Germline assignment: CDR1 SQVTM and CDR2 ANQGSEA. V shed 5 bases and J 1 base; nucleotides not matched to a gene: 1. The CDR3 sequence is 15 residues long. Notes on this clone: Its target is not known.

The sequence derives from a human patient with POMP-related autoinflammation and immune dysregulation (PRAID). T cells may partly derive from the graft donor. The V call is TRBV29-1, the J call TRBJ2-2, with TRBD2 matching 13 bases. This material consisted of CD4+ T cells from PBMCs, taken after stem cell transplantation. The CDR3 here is CSVRTSGRNTGELFF. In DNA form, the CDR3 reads TGCAGCGTTCGGACTAGCGGGAGGAACACCGGGGAGCTGTTTTTT.